This T cell receptor beta chain was sequenced during a study of Ad26.COV2.S vaccination and SARS-CoV-2 variants. Whole-study results and caveats: Comparability of non-spike TCR breadth was observed across vaccine and placebo recipients. The TCR-based breadth and depth measures might underestimate overall T cell responses.

This clone was seen just once. Its specificity is unknown. The assay was immunoSEQ multiplex PCR, and TCRdb's table has in-frame clones only and misses some. The table lists hundreds of thousands of clones, roughly 90% of them singletons. Treatment: 15 to 20 received Ad26.COV2.S at low or high dose, single or two shots; 5 received placebo; per-sample allocation not given. The samples were gathered on day 63 after the first injection of vaccine or placebo. Boston supplied an adult donor aged 18-55 years. This receptor was identified in a person between 18 and 65 years old who received the Ad26.COV2.S COVID-19 vaccine or a placebo. Sequences were derived from peripheral blood, sampled in a trial of Ad26.COV2.S vaccine versus placebo.

The CDR3 DNA reads TGTGCCTGGAACGGGGGACTAGCGGGGGGCTTCTCCTACAATGAGCAGTTCTTC. Encoded protein: CAWNGGLAGGFSYNEQFF. The chain links TRBV30 to TRBJ2-1; 15 bases align to TRBD2. Germline V gene sequence: CDR1 GTSNPN, CDR2 SVGIG (reference sequence). The trim removed 4 bases at V and 0 bases at J, leaving 7 bases unmatched. The CDR3 runs to 18 residues.